Shown below are 29 T cell receptor beta chains from a single sample sequenced in a study of Graves' ophthalmopathy and Graves' hyperthyroidism. Investigators amplified TCR beta CDR3 regions from RNA transcripts. HTBI primers were used in a first-round RT-PCR, which preceded a second-round multiplex PCR. TCRdb re-analysed the multiplex PCR reads in MiXCR, keeping a single row per CDR3 protein. The sample records fewer than 400,000 distinct CDR3 sequences, around 16% being singletons. Sequences were obtained from peripheral blood. The receptors stem from a woman in her late teens or twenties with Graves' ophthalmopathy.

This clonotype was observed at least ten times. The J gene is TRBJ2-2, the V gene TRBV6-1; 8 nucleotides align to TRBD1. The CDR3 length is 15 residues. Germline V gene data show CDR1 as MNHNS and CDR2 as SASEGT. V shed 4 bases, J shed 7 bases, and the junction held 8 bases outside the gene matches. The CDR3 region is CASSAQGAFYGELFF. CDR3 nucleotide sequence: TGTGCCAGCAGTGCCCAGGGGGCTTTTTACGGGGAGCTGTTTTTT.

This clonotype has ten or more counts. The V gene is TRBV27, the J gene TRBJ1-2; 10 positions match TRBD1. CDR3 length equals 13 residues. V lost 4 bases to trimming and J lost 4 bases; unmatched junction nucleotides: 0. Germline V gene lookup returns CDR1 MNHEY and CDR2 SMNVEV (reference sequence). As DNA, the CDR3 is TGTGCCAGCAGTTGGACAGGGGGCTATGGCTACACCTTC. It is translated as CASSWTGGYGYTF.

In its sample, this clonotype was seen many times. The chain has TRBV12-3 or TRBV12-4 and TRBJ1-6; D is perhaps TRBD1 (6 bases). Trimming removed 6 bases at V and 8 bases at J, with 11 bases between. CDR3 length: 13 residues. CDR3 loop: CASRVRGDSPLHF. In DNA, the CDR3 is TGTGCCAGCAGGGTTAGGGGGGATTCACCCCTCCACTTT.

This clonotype has just a few counts. This chain links TRBV7-6 with TRBJ1-2; tentative D call: TRBD1 (5 bases). V gave up 5 bases and J gave up 9 bases, with 19 bases separating them. The germline gives CDR1 SGHVS, CDR2 FNYEAQ. This CDR3 comprises 14 residues. The CDR3 DNA sequence: TGTGCCAGCAGCGCCGCCGGGGCTGGCCAACGCTACACCTTC. It specifies CASSAAGAGQRYTF.

This clonotype occurred many times. This chain connects TRBV2 to TRBJ2-5; D gene uncertain. The CDR3 has 15 amino acids. Trimming stripped 3 bases from V and 1 base from J, with 12 bases between. The germline V gene has CDR1 SNHLY and CDR2 FYNNEI. The CDR3 reads CASSDPGRRQETQYF. The DNA of the CDR3 is TGTGCCAGCAGTGACCCCGGACGGCGCCAAGAGACCCAGTACTTC. Drawing the rest from reference TRBV2 and TRBJ2-5, the complete variable domain is EPEVTQTPSHQVTQMGQEVILRCVPISNHLYFYWYRQILGQKVEFLVSFYNNEISEKSEIFDDQFSVERPDGSNFTLKIRSTKLEDSAMYFCASSDPGRRQETQYFGPGTRLLVL.

This chain joins TRBV7-2 and TRBJ1-2; D ambiguous. The CDR3 is made up of 13 amino acids. Germline V gene data show CDR1 as SGHTA and CDR2 as FQGNSA. V was pared by 4 bases and J by 8 bases, with 14 bases between. DNA of the CDR3: TGTGCCAGCAGCTCCACCAGAGACGAGGGCTACACCTTC. Its translation: CASSSTRDEGYTF.

This clonotype appeared many times. The rearrangement links TRBV7-2 to TRBJ2-5, with D tentatively TRBD2 (7 bases). The V end lost 2 bases, the J end lost 5 bases, and 15 bases lay between the germline ends. Germline V gene lookup returns CDR1 SGHTA and CDR2 FQGNSA. This CDR3 is 15 amino acids long. For the CDR3, the DNA is TGTGCCAGCAGCTTACTCCGGGGGGCCGGGGAGACCCAGTACTTC. Encoded protein: CASSLLRGAGETQYF.

At least ten counts were recorded for this clonotype. Possible read error: a much larger clone is one base away. J is TRBJ2-7 and V is TRBV6-5; D is undetermined. There are 14 residues in the CDR3. Germline V gives CDR1 MNHEY, CDR2 SVGAGI. CDR3 sequence reads: CASSHSPGAYEQYF. The CDR3 nucleotides are TGTGCCAGCAGTCACTCGCCCGGTGCCTACGAGCAGTACTTC.

This clonotype was observed many times. This sequence joins TRBV20-1 and TRBJ1-6, with 7 bases identical to TRBD1. Germline V gives CDR1 DFQATT, CDR2 SNEGSKA (reference sequence). V lost 5 bases, J lost 7 bases, and 11 bases stayed unmatched. The CDR3 has 15 amino acids. This CDR3 reads CSARDSQAGNSPLHF. For the CDR3, the DNA is TGCAGTGCTCGGGACAGCCAAGCTGGGAATTCACCCCTCCACTTT.

This clonotype was found many times. The chain combines TRBV4-2 with TRBJ2-2, with D possibly matching TRBD1 (6 bases). With 1 base removed from V and 5 bases from J, the gap between germline ends came to 11 bases. Per germline, CDR1 LGHNA and CDR2 YNFKEQ. CDR3 size: 15 residues. CDR3 loop: CASSQATGPTGELFF. CDR3 DNA sequence: TGTGCCAGCAGCCAAGCGACAGGTCCGACCGGGGAGCTGTTTTTT.

This clonotype was detected many times. The chain uses TRBV7-2 and TRBJ1-2; D not certain. Germline loops: CDR1 SGHTA, CDR2 FQGNSA. This CDR3 comprises 13 residues. Trimming removed 0 bases at V and 4 bases at J, with 6 bases between. This CDR3 reads CASSLAPGYGYTF. CDR3 bases: TGTGCCAGCAGCTTAGCGCCCGGCTATGGCTACACCTTC.

This clonotype showed up many times. The chain combines TRBV29-1 with TRBJ1-1; D remains unclear. Germline V CDR1 and CDR2: SQVTM, ANQGSEA. Trimming took 7 bases from V and 2 from J, leaving 14 bases between them. The CDR3 has 13 residues. The DNA for the CDR3 is TGCAGCGGAACCAAGTCCGGAAACACTGAAGCTTTCTTT. Amino acid sequence: CSGTKSGNTEAFF.

This clonotype was seen once. This chain links TRBV3-1 with TRBJ1-3, with D possibly being TRBD1 (5 bases). This CDR3 spans 15 amino acids. V shed 4 bases and J shed 2 bases, with 12 bases lying between them. Germline-derived CDR1 and CDR2 are LGHDT and YNNKEL (reference sequence). The CDR3 nucleotides read TGTGCCAGCAGCCGCGCGAGAGGGGCTGGAAACACCATATATTTT. Amino acids: CASSRARGAGNTIYF.

This clonotype was picked up many times. The chain carries TRBV15 and TRBJ2-7; 11 bases fit TRBD1. The germline V gene has CDR1 LNHNV and CDR2 YYDKDF (reference sequence). This CDR3 is 22 amino acids long. Losses at the gene ends were 3 bases for V and 0 bases for J; bases not matched to a gene: 22. For the CDR3, the DNA is TGTGCCACCAGCAGGATGACCGGAAAAGGGACAGGGGGGCCCTTCGGCTCCTACGAGCAGTACTTC. It specifies CATSRMTGKGTGGPFGSYEQYF.

Many counts were recorded for this clonotype. The rearrangement links TRBV7-8 to TRBJ1-3; D is possibly TRBD1 (5 bases). Between the trimmed V and J ends, which lost 4 bases and 0 bases, there was a span of 19 bases. Germline assignment: CDR1 SGHVS and CDR2 FQNEAQ. The CDR3 consists of 18 residues. CDR3 loop: CASSSAGRAVLSGNTIYF. CDR3 in DNA: TGTGCCAGCAGCTCCGCGGGCAGGGCAGTTCTCTCTGGAAACACCATATATTTT. Variable domain in full (rest from reference TRBV7-8 and TRBJ1-3): GAGVSQSPRYKVAKRGQDVALRCDPISGHVSLFWYQQALGQGPEFLTYFQNEAQLDKSGLPSDRFFAERPEGSVSTLKIQRTQQEDSAVYLCASSSAGRAVLSGNTIYFGEGSWLTVV.

The table lists this clonotype with many counts. The chain links TRBV10-3 to TRBJ2-5, with D possibly matching TRBD2 (6 bases). The CDR3 runs to 13 residues. The germline gives CDR1 ENHRY, CDR2 SYGVKD. V was pared by 6 bases and J by 2 bases, with 10 bases between. The CDR3 DNA follows: TGTGCCATCAGAGATGGGACTCAAGAGACCCAGTACTTC. Residues: CAIRDGTQETQYF.

The CDR3, as DNA: TGTGCCAGCACCCTCCTAGCGGACACAGATACGCAGTATTTT. Translation gives CASTLLADTDTQYF. The chain links TRBV6-1 to TRBJ2-3; 7 bases agree with TRBD2. The CDR3 totals 14 residues. The germline V gene encodes CDR1 MNHNS and CDR2 SASEGT. J was trimmed by 2 bases and V by 7 bases; bases with no gene match: 6.

In its sample, this clonotype was seen many times. This sequence joins TRBV20-1 and TRBJ2-5; D not resolved. Trimming removed 6 bases from V and 9 bases from J, with 14 bases in between. The CDR3 loop spans 11 amino acids. CDR1 is DFQATT, CDR2 SNEGSKA, per germline (reference sequence). The CDR3 DNA follows: TGCAGTGCGCCCTGGGCCTCGGCCCAGTACTTC. It encodes CSAPWASAQYF.

At least ten counts were recorded for this clonotype. The rearrangement uses TRBV11-2 and TRBJ1-5; possible D gene TRBD1, 5 bases. The V end was cut by 5 bases, the J end by 2 bases, with 16 bases between. Germline CDR1 SGHAT, CDR2 FQNNGV. There are 16 residues in the CDR3. Here the CDR3 reads CASSRGAGSGNQPQHF. The CDR3 DNA sequence: TGTGCCAGCAGCCGAGGGGCCGGGAGTGGCAATCAGCCCCAGCATTTT.

This clonotype was observed at least ten times. The chain uses TRBV13 and TRBJ2-7; D is unclear. The CDR3 extends over 16 amino acids. Germline V gene sequence: CDR1 PRHDT, CDR2 FYEKMQ (reference sequence). V gave up 2 bases and J gave up 0 bases, with 14 bases separating them. CDR3 loop: CASSLLSGETSYEQYF. As DNA, the CDR3 is TGTGCCAGCAGCTTACTGTCGGGTGAGACCTCCTACGAGCAGTACTTC.

This clonotype was observed at least ten times. The DNA for the CDR3 is TGCGCCAGCAGCTTGGAGGGGGCGAGCACCGGGGAGCTGTTTTTT. Its translation: CASSLEGASTGELFF. The gene calls are TRBV5-1 and TRBJ2-2, with TRBD1 identical over 7 bases. There are 15 residues in the CDR3. Germline CDR1 reads SGHRS; CDR2 reads YFSETQ. Trimming at V came to 0 bases and at J to 4 bases, leaving 3 bases not matched to a gene. Supplemented by reference TRBV5-1 and TRBJ2-2, the full variable domain reads KAGVTQTPRYLIKTRGQQVTLSCSPISGHRSVSWYQQTPGQGLQFLFEYFSETQRNKGNFPGRFSGRQFSNSRSEMNVSTLELGDSALYLCASSLEGASTGELFFGEGSRLTVL.

In its sample, this clonotype was seen many times. A read error may explain this, as a much larger clone is one base away. The V and J genes are TRBV27 and TRBJ1-1, with D perhaps matching TRBD1 (6 bases). CDR1 and CDR2 (germline): MNHEY, SMNVEV (reference sequence). This CDR3 contains 13 residues. Trimming took 4 bases from V and 4 from J, leaving 10 bases between them. CDR3 DNA sequence: TGTGCCAGCAGTTCGGCAGGGGTCACTGAAGCTTTCTTT. As protein: CASSSAGVTEAFF.

This clonotype was counted ten times or more. The chain carries TRBV7-2 and TRBJ1-5, with TRBD1 matching over 7 bases. V lost 5 bases, J lost 6 bases, and 7 bases stayed unmatched. This CDR3 spans 14 amino acids. CDR1 is SGHTA, CDR2 FQGNSA, per germline. CDR3 nucleotides: TGTGCCAGCAGCCCCTACAGGGGAGGTCAGCCCCAGCATTTT. Translated, it gives CASSPYRGGQPQHF. Full variable domain (missing parts from reference TRBV7-2 and TRBJ1-5): GAGVSQSPSNKVTEKGKDVELRCDPISGHTALYWYRQSLGQGLEFLIYFQGNSAPDKSGLPSDRFSAERTGGSVSTLTIQRTQQEDSAVYLCASSPYRGGQPQHFGDGTRLSIL.

This clonotype has ten or more counts. The rearrangement links TRBV30 to TRBJ2-7; 9 bases are shared with TRBD2. With V trimmed by 4 bases and J by 5 bases, 3 bases remained unmatched. The CDR3 is 12 amino acids. Germline CDR1 reads GTSNPN; CDR2 reads SVGIG (reference sequence). CDR3 nucleotide sequence: TGTGCCTGGACTAGCGGGACTGACGAGCAGTACTTC. Its protein is CAWTSGTDEQYF.

The table lists this clonotype with many counts. The chain links TRBV15 to TRBJ2-5, with 9 bases identical to TRBD1. The CDR3 contains 14 residues. V shed 6 bases and J 1 base; nucleotides not matched to a gene: 3. Per the germline V gene, CDR1 is LNHNV and CDR2 is YYDKDF (reference sequence). The CDR3 DNA reads TGTGCCACCAGTTGGGACAGGGTCCAAGAGACCCAGTACTTC. Its translation: CATSWDRVQETQYF.

This clonotype was picked up many times. This chain joins TRBV9 and TRBJ1-5, with TRBD1 as a possible D gene (6 bases). Deletions cut 0 bases from V and 5 bases from J, with 12 bases between. The CDR3 sequence is 15 residues long. Germline V gene lookup returns CDR1 SGDLS and CDR2 YYNGEE. The CDR3 is CASSVGGQLHQPQHF. CDR3 in DNA: TGTGCCAGCAGCGTAGGTGGACAGTTACATCAGCCCCAGCATTTT.

This clonotype was counted at least ten times. The rearrangement links TRBV11-2 to TRBJ2-7; D perhaps matches TRBD1 (5 bases). CDR3 size: 18 residues. The V gene's germline CDR1 is SGHAT and CDR2 FQNNGV. Trimming cost V 5 bases and J 7 bases, with 30 bases left between them. The CDR3 spells CASSPRPPGPLNMGEQYF. In DNA form, the CDR3 reads TGTGCCAGCAGCCCCCGCCCTCCAGGGCCCCTTAATATGGGTGAGCAGTACTTC.

This clonotype was recorded many times. J is TRBJ1-2 and V is TRBV15; perhaps TRBD1 as D (6 bases). The V gene lost 4 bases and the J gene lost 5 bases, with 20 bases spanning the gap. Germline-derived CDR1 and CDR2 are LNHNV and YYDKDF (reference sequence). The CDR3 is made up of 16 amino acids. The CDR3 loop is CATSTGNLQGKYGYTF. CDR3 bases: TGTGCCACCAGCACAGGAAACTTACAGGGAAAGTATGGCTACACCTTC.

This clonotype showed up many times. The chain has TRBV12-5 and TRBJ2-5; no definite D call. The germline V gene encodes CDR1 LGHNT and CDR2 FRNRAP. Trimming cost V 2 bases and J 4 bases, with 5 bases left between them. The length of the CDR3 is 12 residues. Here the CDR3 DNA reads TGTGCTAGTGGTTTGTTTGGAGAGACCCAGTACTTC. Translated: CASGLFGETQYF.